The clone carrying this T cell receptor (beta chain) has just a few counts. The data were obtained in a study of T-cell reconstitution after alpha-beta-depleted transplantation in children. This CDR3 has 13 amino acids. Trimming removed 7 bases from V and 0 bases from J, with 13 bases in between. CDR1 and CDR2 (germline): SQVTM, ANQGSEA. The authors prepared the TCRbeta library with unique molecular identifiers. One entry per CDR3 protein, called by TCRdb with MiXCR from the PCR reads. In the table there are approximately 270,000 distinct CDR3 sequences, around 9.6% of which are singletons. This chain connects TRBV29-1 to TRBJ2-7, with D perhaps matching TRBD1 or TRBD2 (7 bases each). The source was PBMCs from the stem cell graft donor, collected from the stem cell graft. The sequence derives from a human donor who donated a stem cell graft to a child with SCID. DNA of the CDR3: TGCAGCGCCGGGGAGGGGGCCTCCTACGAGCAGTACTTC. Amino acid sequence: CSAGEGASYEQYF.